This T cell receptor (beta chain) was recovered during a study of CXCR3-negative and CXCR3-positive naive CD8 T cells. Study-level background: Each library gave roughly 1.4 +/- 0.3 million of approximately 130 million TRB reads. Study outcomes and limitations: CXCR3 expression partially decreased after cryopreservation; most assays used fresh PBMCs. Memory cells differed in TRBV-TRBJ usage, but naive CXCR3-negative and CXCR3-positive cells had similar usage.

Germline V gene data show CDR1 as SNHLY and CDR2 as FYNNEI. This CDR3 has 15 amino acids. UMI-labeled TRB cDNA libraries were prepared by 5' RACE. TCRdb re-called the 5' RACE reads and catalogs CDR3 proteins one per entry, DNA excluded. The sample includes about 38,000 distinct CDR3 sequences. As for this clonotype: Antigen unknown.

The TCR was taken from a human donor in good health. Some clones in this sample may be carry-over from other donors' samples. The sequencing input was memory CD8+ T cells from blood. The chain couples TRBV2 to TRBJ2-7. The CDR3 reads CASSLRQLGSYEQYF.